Listed below are T cell receptor beta chains from one sample, sequenced in a study of blood T cell repertoires in COVID-19. TCRdb keeps only in-frame clones here, not all; method: immunoSEQ multiplex PCR. The sample consists of roughly 280,000 clones, around four fifths of them appearing once. Sequenced input: peripheral blood. Receptors were obtained from a man between 60 and 75 years old with acute or convalescent COVID-19. The CDR3 runs from the conserved cysteine through the conserved F or W. The order of the fields is V gene, J gene, D gene, clone size, CDR3 protein, CDR3 DNA. D genes are given only for firm matches. Rows give clone size only sometimes, using once, few, many, or a class for an expanded clone.

TRBV19,TRBJ2-3,TRBD2,.,CASSRTLAGGVTDTQYF,TGTGCCAGTAGTAGGACCTTAGCGGGGGGCGTCACAGATACGCAGTATTTT
TRBV11-3,TRBJ2-1,.,.,CASSSQGAYLLEQFF,TGTGCCAGCAGCTCCCAAGGAGCGTATCTTCTTGAGCAGTTCTTC
TRBV29-1,TRBJ2-5,TRBD2,few,CSVVEASGFQETQYF,TGCAGCGTTGTGGAGGCTAGCGGCTTCCAAGAGACCCAGTACTTC
TRBV9,TRBJ1-3,.,.,CASSLGGGNTIYF,TGTGCCAGCAGTTTGGGGGGTGGAAACACCATATATTTT
TRBV6-2/TRBV6-3,TRBJ2-2,TRBD1,.,CASSYGGTGSTGELFF,TGTGCCAGCAGTTACGGGGGGACAGGGAGCACCGGGGAGCTGTTTTTT
TRBV5-6,TRBJ1-1,.,.,CASSFTGVGTEAFF,TGTGCCAGCAGCTTTACAGGAGTGGGCACTGAAGCTTTCTTT
TRBV3-1/TRBV3-2,TRBJ2-1,.,once,CASSQDLLSYNEQFF,TGTGCCAGCAGCCAAGACCTCCTCTCCTACAATGAGCAGTTCTTC
TRBV14,TRBJ1-1,.,.,CARSHLGGKEPFF,TGTGCCAGGTCCCACCTCGGGGGAAAGGAACCTTTCTTT
TRBV2,TRBJ1-1,TRBD1,once,CASSDPGQGLEAFF,TGTGCCAGCAGTGACCCCGGACAGGGATTGGAAGCTTTCTTT
TRBV7-8,TRBJ2-1,TRBD2,once,CASVPGLAGGRSYNEQFF,TGTGCCAGCGTCCCGGGACTAGCGGGAGGTCGCTCCTACAATGAGCAGTTCTTC
TRBV7-9,TRBJ2-3,TRBD2,once,CASSLMEGLAGAGGQYF,TGTGCCAGCAGCTTAATGGAAGGACTAGCGGGGGCTGGGGGGCAGTATTTT
TRBV28,TRBJ2-2,.,.,CASSLRVGLNTGELFF,TGTGCCAGCAGTTTGCGGGTGGGACTGAACACCGGGGAGCTGTTTTTT
TRBV7-2,TRBJ2-5,.,.,CASSLASGQQTQYF,TGTGCCAGCAGCTTAGCTAGCGGCCAACAGACCCAGTACTTC
TRBV3-1/TRBV3-2,TRBJ2-7,.,.,CASSQPLGLSSYEQYF,TGTGCCAGCAGCCAACCTCTGGGACTTTCAAGTTACGAGCAGTACTTC
TRBV7-8,TRBJ2-7,.,.,CASSLSGGYEQYF,TGTGCCAGCAGCTTATCCGGGGGCTACGAGCAGTACTTC
TRBV2,TRBJ2-7,.,.,CASSGHLSSYEQYF,TGTGCCAGCAGTGGACACCTCAGCTCCTACGAGCAGTACTTC
TRBV5-6,TRBJ2-7,TRBD2,.,CASSAGLAGSELLGDEQYF,TGTGCCAGCAGCGCGGGACTAGCGGGATCAGAACTCCTTGGGGACGAGCAGTACTTC
TRBV9,TRBJ2-1,.,.,CASSVALGEQFF,TGTGCCAGCAGCGTAGCACTAGGTGAGCAGTTCTTC
TRBV4-1,TRBJ2-7,TRBD2,.,CASSQPRLAGSVTYEQYF,TGCGCCAGCAGCCAACCCAGACTAGCGGGGTCCGTTACCTACGAGCAGTACTTC
TRBV6-6,TRBJ2-7,.,.,CASSQSVSYEQYF,TGTGCCAGCAGTCAATCCGTCTCCTACGAGCAGTACTTC
TRBV20-1,TRBJ2-1,.,.,CSASPSSGAMVNEQFF,TGCAGTGCTAGTCCATCAAGTGGGGCCATGGTGAATGAGCAGTTCTTC
TRBV25-1,TRBJ1-6,.,.,CASSEPGNYNSPLHF,TGTGCCAGCAGTGAACCTGGCAACTATAATTCACCCCTCCACTTT